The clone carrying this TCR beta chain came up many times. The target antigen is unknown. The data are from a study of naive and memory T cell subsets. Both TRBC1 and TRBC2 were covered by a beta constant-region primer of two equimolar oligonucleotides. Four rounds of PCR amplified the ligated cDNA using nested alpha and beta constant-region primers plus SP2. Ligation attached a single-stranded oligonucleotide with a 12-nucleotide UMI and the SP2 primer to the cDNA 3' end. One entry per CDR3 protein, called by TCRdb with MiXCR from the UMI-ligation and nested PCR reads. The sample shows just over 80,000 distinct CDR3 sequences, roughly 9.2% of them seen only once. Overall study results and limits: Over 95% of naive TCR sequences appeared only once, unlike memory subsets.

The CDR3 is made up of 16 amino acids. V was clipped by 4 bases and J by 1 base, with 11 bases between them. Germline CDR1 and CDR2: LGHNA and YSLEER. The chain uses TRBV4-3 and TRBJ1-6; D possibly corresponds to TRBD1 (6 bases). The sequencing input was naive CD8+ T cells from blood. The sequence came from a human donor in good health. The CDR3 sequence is CASSPLQGSYNSPLHF. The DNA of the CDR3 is TGCGCCAGCAGCCCCTTACAGGGTTCCTATAATTCACCCCTCCACTTT.